Listed below are T cell receptor beta chains from one sample, sequenced in a study of memory B cells and T cells in multiple sclerosis. No antigens are known for them. The method was immunoSEQ multiplex PCR; TCRdb's version includes in-frame clones alone and lacks a portion of them. Here the sample spans approximately 30,000 clones, more than 75% being singletons. Sequenced sample: PBMCs from blood kept in culture. The receptors shown here come from a human donor with multiple sclerosis. The CDR3 runs from the conserved cysteine through the conserved F or W. A D gene is named only where the DNA matches it firmly. Rows may omit the clone size; those that give it use once, few, many or a size class.

- TRBJ1-2 TRBV11-2 - TGTGCCAGCAGCTTAGGGGCAGCTTATGGCTACACCTTC CASSLGAAYGYTF
- TRBJ2-5 TRBV5-6 - TGTGCCAGCAGCAAAGACACGACATGGGAGACCCAGTACTTC CASSKDTTWETQYF
- TRBJ1-2 TRBV7-8 - TGTGCCAGCAGCTTAGCCGCCAGTATGCTGGTCTACACCTTC CASSLAASMLVYTF
- TRBJ1-6 TRBV6-4 - TGTGCCACCTCTCCTGAAGGGGGATCACCCCTCCACTTT CATSPEGGSPLHF
- TRBJ2-1 TRBV2 - TGTGCCAGCAGTGGGGAGGAAGGGTACAATGAGCAGTTCTTC CASSGEEGYNEQFF
TRBD2 TRBJ2-1 TRBV9 once TGTGCCAGCAGCCCGAGCCCCGGGACTAGCGGGAGGGAGCAGGAGCAGTTCTTC CASSPSPGTSGREQEQFF
TRBD1 TRBJ1-3 TRBV7-8 - TGTGCCAGCAGCCTCCGGGACAGGGCTGGAAACACCATATATTTT CASSLRDRAGNTIYF
- TRBJ2-1 TRBV7-3 - TGTGCCAGCAGCTCCCGCCCCATATCGGGGGGCCGCTACAATGAGCAGTTCTTC CASSSRPISGGRYNEQFF
- TRBJ2-7 TRBV5-1 - TGCGCCAGCAGCCGGGTGGACAGCTCCTACGAGCAGTACTTC CASSRVDSSYEQYF
TRBD1 TRBJ1-1 TRBV28 - TGTGCCAGCAGTTCAACCGGGACAGGGCTTTCGAACACTGAAGCTTTCTTT CASSSTGTGLSNTEAFF
- TRBJ2-2 TRBV9 once TGTGCCAGCAGCGTAGACCCACGTCGGTACGGGGAGCTGTTTTTT CASSVDPRRYGELFF
- TRBJ1-2 TRBV2 - TGTGCCAGCAGTGTGCAGGGCGGACAGTATGGCTACACCTTC CASSVQGGQYGYTF
TRBD1 TRBJ2-2 TRBV27 - TGTGCCAGCAGTTTAAGGACAGGGGTAAACGGGGAGCTGTTTTTT CASSLRTGVNGELFF
TRBD2 TRBJ2-5 TRBV27 - TGTGCCAGCAGGAAATCACCACGACTAGCGGGAGGGGGATGGGAGACCCAGTACTTC CASRKSPRLAGGGWETQYF
- TRBJ2-7 TRBV5-4 few TGTGCCAGCAGCCCTGAATCGGGTGAGCAGTACTTC CASSPESGEQYF
- TRBJ2-1 TRBV19 - TGTGCCAGTAGTATTGGCTCCTACAATGAGCAGTTCTTC CASSIGSYNEQFF
TRBD1 TRBJ1-6 TRBV10-1 - TGCGCCAGCATGACAGGGTATAGCTATAATTCACCCCTCCACTTT CASMTGYSYNSPLHF
- TRBJ1-4 TRBV5-1 - TGCGCCAGCACCCTCGGGGGGGGTAATGAAAAACTGTTTTTT CASTLGGGNEKLFF
- TRBJ2-7 TRBV25-1 - TGTGCCAGCAGTGAATCCGTCGAGCAGTACTTC CASSESVEQYF
TRBD1 TRBJ1-1 TRBV7-8 - TGTGCCAGCAGCTTAACAGGGGGGAAGAACACTGAAGCTTTCTTT CASSLTGGKNTEAFF
TRBD2 TRBJ2-7 TRBV9 - TGTGCCAGCAGCGTCGGACTAGTTCCCTACGAGCAGTACTTC CASSVGLVPYEQYF
TRBD2 TRBJ2-7 TRBV5-4 - TGTGCCAGCAGCCTGCCCGGGGCTAGCGGGGCCTACGAGCAGTACTTC CASSLPGASGAYEQYF
- TRBJ2-5 TRBV2 - TGTGCCAGCAGCGAACTGGGCAGTCCGGAGACCCAGTACTTC CASSELGSPETQYF
- TRBJ2-3 TRBV7-6 once TGTGCCAGCAGCTTGAGGGGTGCCGGGGATACGCAGTATTTT CASSLRGAGDTQYF
TRBD2 TRBJ2-5 TRBV5-1 - TGCGCCAGCAGCTTGGGACTAGCGGAGTACCAAGAGACCCAGTACTTC CASSLGLAEYQETQYF
TRBD2 TRBJ2-7 TRBV25-1 - TGTGCCAGCAGAGGACTAGATAAAAAGGGGCTGGACGAGCAGTACTTC CASRGLDKKGLDEQYF
- TRBJ1-1 TRBV5-1 - TGCGCCAGCAGCCCCCAGACAGTGAACACTGAAGCTTTCTTT CASSPQTVNTEAFF
TRBD1 TRBJ1-5 TRBV7-9 - TGTGCCAGCAGCCCGGGGACAGGGCGGGGCAATCAGCCCCAGCATTTT CASSPGTGRGNQPQHF
- TRBJ1-1 TRBV18 once TGTGCCAGCTCACCACCCACAGCGAACACTGAAGCTTTCTTT CASSPPTANTEAFF
TRBD2 TRBJ2-1 TRBV25-1 - TGTGCCAGCTCGCTAGCGGGCTACAATGAGCAGTTCTTC CASSLAGYNEQFF
TRBD2 TRBJ2-1 TRBV10-3 once TGTGCCATCAGCGCGTTTAGCGGGGAGCCGTACAATGAGCAGTTCTTC CAISAFSGEPYNEQFF
TRBD2 TRBJ2-5 TRBV9 - TGTGCCAGCAGCATAGCGGGAGTGGGAGAGACCCAGTACTTC CASSIAGVGETQYF
TRBD1 TRBJ2-7 TRBV6-5 - TGTGCCAGCAGTTATTTTTCAAGGACAGGCGAGCAGTACTTC CASSYFSRTGEQYF
- TRBJ2-7 TRBV6-1 - TGTGCCAGCTCCCTTAAAACTCAGGGAATGGGTGAGCAGTACTTC CASSLKTQGMGEQYF
TRBD1 TRBJ1-1 TRBV5-1 - TGCGCCAGCAGCTTGACCCGGACAGGGTCGAACACTGAAGCTTTCTTT CASSLTRTGSNTEAFF
TRBD1 TRBJ1-5 TRBV27 - TGTGCCAGCAGTTTATCTATCTCGACAGGGAACCCCCAGCATTTT CASSLSISTGNPQHF
- TRBJ1-5 TRBV19 few TGTGCCAGTAGTATGCTAGACAGGAACAATCAGCCCCAGCATTTT CASSMLDRNNQPQHF
TRBD2 TRBJ2-7 TRBV18 - TGTGCCAGCTCATACGGGACTAGCGGGGCATACGAGCAGTACTTC CASSYGTSGAYEQYF
- TRBJ2-3 TRBV27 - TGTGCCAGCAGTTCCCCCCGTGCCGGCGGAGGGGGCACAGATACGCAGTATTTT CASSSPRAGGGGTDTQYF
- TRBJ1-2 TRBV7-3 - TGTGCCAGCAGCTTAACGGGAGCGGGTGGCTACACCTTC CASSLTGAGGYTF
- TRBJ2-7 TRBV5-1 - TGCGCCAGCAGCGTGAGCCCTCGTTTAGAGCAGTACTTC CASSVSPRLEQYF
- TRBJ2-3 TRBV14 - TGTGCCAGCAGCCAGGGGACTTACTCTAGCACAGATACGCAGTATTTT CASSQGTYSSTDTQYF